Below, 24 T cell receptor beta chains from the same sample are listed, as sequenced in a study of STAT5B mutations in CD4+ large granular lymphocyte leukemia. TCRdb's copy holds only in-frame clones and misses some; the assay was immunoSEQ multiplex PCR. Among nearly 35,000 clones listed, nearly 90% were seen once. The sequenced sample was CD4+ T cells from blood buffy coats. All receptors come from a human donor in good health.

CDR3 sequence reads: CASRIGQGAFF. CDR3 DNA: TGTGCCAGCAGGATCGGGCAGGGAGCTTTCTTT. This sequence joins TRBV28 and TRBJ1-1; possibly TRBD1 for D (5 bases). Deletions cut 6 bases from V and 10 bases from J, with 12 bases between. CDR3 length: 11 amino acids. Germline V lookup: CDR1 MDHEN, CDR2 SYDVKM.

This chain joins TRBV4-3 and TRBJ2-5; the match to TRBD2 covers 7 bases. In germline, CDR1 is LGHNA, CDR2 YSLEER. The CDR3 covers 13 residues. V trimming: 1 base; J trimming: 10 bases; junction bases outside the gene matches: 6. CDR3: CASSQVWGEGQYF. The DNA for the CDR3 is TGCGCCAGCAGCCAAGTCTGGGGGGAGGGCCAGTACTTC.

V gene TRBV4-1 combines with J gene TRBJ2-7; 13 bases line up with TRBD2. Trimming cost V 4 bases and J 6 bases; bases outside gene matches: 9. Looked up from germline, CDR1 is MGHRA and CDR2 is YSYEKL. The CDR3 extends over 16 amino acids. The CDR3 is CASSRGLAGVSVEQYF. The CDR3 nucleotides are TGCGCCAGCAGCCGAGGACTAGCGGGAGTATCTGTCGAGCAGTACTTC.

The CDR3 protein is CASSVVGTSGNEQFF. The CDR3 bases are TGTGCCAGCAGCGTAGTAGGGACTAGCGGTAATGAGCAGTTCTTC. The genes are TRBV9 and TRBJ2-1; 11 nucleotides line up with TRBD2. The CDR3 length is 15 residues. J gave up 7 bases and V 0 bases, and 3 bases lay outside the gene matches. The germline gives CDR1 SGDLS, CDR2 YYNGEE.

V gene TRBV5-1 combines with J gene TRBJ1-6, with D uncertain. The germline V and J ends were trimmed by 0 bases and 8 bases, with 12 bases remaining between them. This CDR3 is 15 amino acids long. Germline V CDR1 and CDR2: SGHRS, YFSETQ. CDR3 region: CASSLGPTGDSPLHF. The CDR3 coding sequence is TGCGCCAGCAGCTTGGGTCCCACCGGGGATTCACCCCTCCACTTT.

The J gene is TRBJ2-5, the V gene TRBV5-4; D call uncertain. Germline V lookup: CDR1 SGHNT, CDR2 YYREEE (reference sequence). Trimming shortened V by 0 bases and J by 3 bases, and 15 bases separated the two germline ends. The CDR3 consists of 16 residues. As DNA, the CDR3 is TGTGCCAGCAGCTTGGCGGTGACTCGTAGGGAAGAGACCCAGTACTTC. The encoded protein is CASSLAVTRREETQYF.

This clone was seen a single time. The chain joins TRBV7-2 to TRBJ1-2; TRBD1 agrees at 8 bases. The CDR3 spans 15 residues. CDR1 and CDR2 from the germline V gene are SGHTA and FQGNSA. V lost 4 bases, J lost 0 bases, and 4 bases stayed unmatched. The CDR3, as DNA: TGTGCCAGCAGCTCCTCAGGGGGCGCTAACTATGGCTACACCTTC. This translates into CASSSSGGANYGYTF.

The V gene is TRBV29-1, the J gene TRBJ2-7; 8 bases are shared with TRBD1. CDR3 size: 14 residues. The germline V gene has CDR1 SQVTM and CDR2 ANQGSEA. V shed 6 bases, J shed 3 bases, and the junction held 10 bases outside the gene matches. This CDR3 is CSVTLRTGLYEQYF. Written as DNA, the CDR3 is TGCAGCGTGACCCTTAGGACAGGGCTCTACGAGCAGTACTTC.

CDR3 loop: CASSSRGTGLDTQYF. Here the CDR3 DNA reads TGTGCCAGCAGCTCTCGAGGGACAGGGTTGGATACGCAGTATTTT. This sequence joins TRBV7-9 and TRBJ2-3, with TRBD1 matching over 9 bases. The V gene end was trimmed by 4 bases and the J gene end by 6 bases; junction bases not matched to a gene: 8. Germline values: CDR1 SEHNR, CDR2 FQNEAQ (reference sequence). There are 15 residues in the CDR3.

The V and J genes are TRBV5-1 and TRBJ1-5; maybe TRBD1 (5 bases). Looked up from germline, CDR1 is SGHRS and CDR2 is YFSETQ. CDR3 size: 15 residues. Trimming took off 0 bases at V and 2 bases at J, with 9 bases between the two ends. The CDR3 coding sequence is TGCGCCAGCAGCTTGGGGGGCTTGGGCAATCAGCCCCAGCATTTT. Its protein is CASSLGGLGNQPQHF. The full variable domain, rest sourced from reference TRBV5-1 and TRBJ1-5, is KAGVTQTPRYLIKTRGQQVTLSCSPISGHRSVSWYQQTPGQGLQFLFEYFSETQRNKGNFPGRFSGRQFSNSRSEMNVSTLELGDSALYLCASSLGGLGNQPQHFGDGTRLSIL.

The chain has TRBV7-2 and TRBJ1-1; no definite D call. The V end was cut by 2 bases, the J end by 5 bases, with 12 bases between. Looked up from germline, CDR1 is SGHTA and CDR2 is FQGNSA. The CDR3 length is 14 residues. CDR3 protein: CASSLIGLRTEAFF. CDR3 in DNA: TGTGCCAGCAGCTTAATTGGCTTACGGACTGAAGCTTTCTTT.

The chain combines TRBV15 with TRBJ2-2; perhaps TRBD1 as D (6 bases). Trimming pared 5 bases from V and 4 bases from J, leaving 14 bases between. Germline values: CDR1 LNHNV, CDR2 YYDKDF (reference sequence). CDR3 length: 15 amino acids. The CDR3 coding sequence is TGTGCCACCAGCGCAGGGACACCTTCCACCGGGGAGCTGTTTTTT. Its protein is CATSAGTPSTGELFF.

V and J are TRBV7-2 and TRBJ1-2; TRBD1 agrees at 7 bases. V dropped 6 bases and J dropped 0; count of bases not matched to a gene: 7. Germline loops: CDR1 SGHTA, CDR2 FQGNSA. CDR3 length: 15 amino acids. The CDR3 coding sequence is TGTGCCAGCAGTCGGGACAGTCAAGCTAACTATGGCTACACCTTC. Its protein product is CASSRDSQANYGYTF.

The chain employs TRBV15 and TRBJ1-3; perhaps TRBD1 as D (5 bases). V lost 0 bases and J 3 bases, leaving 9 bases between the germline ends. CDR1 and CDR2 from the germline V gene are LNHNV and YYDKDF (reference sequence). The length of the CDR3 is 15 residues. CDR3 coding DNA: TGTGCCACCAGCAGAGACAGGGTGAATGGAAACACCATATATTTT. Protein sequence: CATSRDRVNGNTIYF.

V gene TRBV11-2 combines with J gene TRBJ1-1; no firm D call. Germline-derived CDR1 and CDR2 are SGHAT and FQNNGV. The V and J ends lost 0 bases and 0 bases respectively, with 8 bases between them. The CDR3 is 15 residues long. CDR3 bases: TGTGCCAGCAGCTTAGATCAACGGGTGAACACTGAAGCTTTCTTT. Translated, it gives CASSLDQRVNTEAFF.

The chain has TRBV29-1 and TRBJ2-5, with 9 bases lining up with TRBD2. The CDR3 has 15 residues. J was trimmed by 0 bases and V by 1 base; bases with no gene match: 3. Per the germline V gene, CDR1 is SQVTM and CDR2 is ANQGSEA. CDR3 coding DNA: TGCAGCGTTGAAGGTAGCGGGAGAAACCAAGAGACCCAGTACTTC. Its translation: CSVEGSGRNQETQYF.

This chain joins TRBV4-1 and TRBJ2-1; D is unclear. V was cut by 0 bases and J by 4 bases, with 10 bases left in between. This CDR3 contains 15 residues. Germline-derived CDR1 and CDR2 are MGHRA and YSYEKL. The CDR3 nucleotides read TGCGCCAGCAGCCAAGAAGTGACACTATACAATGAGCAGTTCTTC. This encodes CASSQEVTLYNEQFF.

The CDR3 coding sequence is TGTGCCAGCTCACCGCCCGAGGGAAATACGCAGTATTTT. Translation gives CASSPPEGNTQYF. The chain links TRBV18 to TRBJ2-3, with a possible D match to TRBD2 (5 bases). V lost 3 bases to trimming and J lost 7 bases, with 11 bases between them. Germline CDR1 reads KGHSH; CDR2 reads LQKENI. CDR3 length: 13 residues.

The rearrangement joins TRBV7-9 to TRBJ2-5; 10 bases are a match to TRBD2. With V trimmed by 3 bases and J by 2 bases, 6 bases remained unmatched. CDR3 length: 16 residues. From germline, CDR1 is SEHNR and CDR2 FQNEAQ (reference sequence). Written as DNA, the CDR3 is TGTGCCAGCAGCTTGGGAGCGGGAGGGTCTCAAGAGACCCAGTACTTC. It translates to CASSLGAGGSQETQYF.

The V and J genes are TRBV5-4 and TRBJ2-2, with D possibly being TRBD2 (5 bases). The ends were cut back, 4 bases at V and 3 bases at J, with 16 bases in the middle. The CDR3 is 16 residues long. Germline-derived CDR1 and CDR2 are SGHNT and YYREEE (reference sequence). CDR3 sequence reads: CASSEGGFGDTGELFF. CDR3 in DNA: TGTGCCAGCAGCGAGGGTGGGTTTGGGGACACCGGGGAGCTGTTTTTT.

V is TRBV5-1 and J is TRBJ2-3, with 11 bases that match TRBD1. Germline V gene lookup returns CDR1 SGHRS and CDR2 YFSETQ. The CDR3 is 14 amino acids. With V trimmed by 3 bases and J by 5 bases, 2 bases remained unmatched. The CDR3 here is CASSWGQGGDTQYF. CDR3 sequence (DNA): TGCGCCAGCAGCTGGGGACAGGGGGGAGATACGCAGTATTTT.

This chain joins TRBV18 and TRBJ2-1, with 13 nucleotides matching TRBD2. This CDR3 is 18 amino acids long. CDR1 KGHSH and CDR2 LQKENI come from the germline V gene. V shed 3 bases, J shed 3 bases, and the junction held 8 bases outside the gene matches. In DNA, the CDR3 is TGTGCCAGCTCACCCGGACTAGCGGGAGTGAACTACTACAATGAGCAGTTCTTC. This gives the protein CASSPGLAGVNYYNEQFF.

V is TRBV29-1 and J is TRBJ2-1; 10 nucleotides agree with TRBD1. The CDR3 runs to 15 residues. Germline V gene lookup returns CDR1 SQVTM and CDR2 ANQGSEA. With V trimmed by 4 bases and J by 3 bases, 6 bases remained unmatched. DNA of the CDR3: TGCAGCGTTGCCGGGACAGGGGAGGTCTACAATGAGCAGTTCTTC. This gives the protein CSVAGTGEVYNEQFF.

The gene calls are TRBV6-1 and TRBJ1-4; 8 bases line up with TRBD1. V was clipped by 4 bases and J by 8 bases; unmatched bases: 3. The CDR3 extends over 13 amino acids. The germline gives CDR1 MNHNS, CDR2 SASEGT. CDR3 coding DNA: TGTGCCAGCAGTGGACAGGGGTTGGAAAAACTGTTTTTT. Translation gives CASSGQGLEKLFF.